This TCR beta chain was captured in a study of blood T cells in healthy people across ages. Germline V gene sequence: CDR1 SGHRS, CDR2 YFSETQ. CDR3 length equals 15 residues. Trimming cost V 1 base and J 5 bases; bases outside gene matches: 4. Together with a sample-barcoded 5' primer, a J-beta primer mix was included in a second PCR lasting roughly 6 to 12 cycles. A 12-random-nucleotide template-switch adaptor tagged each cDNA molecule. TCRdb analysed the 5' RACE reads with MiXCR anew, one entry per CDR3 protein. This sample yields hundreds of thousands of distinct CDR3 sequences, of which roughly two fifths are seen a single time; around 20% belongs to the top ten.

V is TRBV5-1 and J is TRBJ2-5, with 11 bases that match TRBD2. The TCR sequence derives from a woman aged 55-75 years in good health. Sequencing was carried out using blood. Here the CDR3 DNA reads TGCGCCAGCAGCTTGTCTAGCGGGGGGCCGGAGACCCAGTACTTC. It yields the protein CASSLSSGGPETQYF.